Included here is one T cell receptor (beta chain) sequence, with context. Its antigen is undetermined. The data belong to a study of CXCR3-negative and CXCR3-positive naive CD8 T cells. General study findings and limits: For CXCR3-positive naive cells, TRB CDR3s were more hydrophobic than those of CXCR3-negative naive cells. Similarly elevated diversity marked both naive subsets, with memory CD8+ cells showing far lower diversity.

The germline V gene has CDR1 SEHNR and CDR2 FQNEAQ (reference sequence). The CDR3 contains 13 residues. Researchers prepared the TRB cDNA libraries using 5' RACE with UMI labels. Each CDR3 protein gets one entry in TCRdb, which reprocessed the 5' RACE reads and gives no DNA. The sample yields approximately 96,000 distinct CDR3 sequences, of which the top ten take up less than 1.1%. Investigators sorted each CD8+ T cell subset in triplicate, taking under 350,000 cells each time. This sequence was found in a human donor in good health. Some clones in this sample may be carry-over from other donors' samples. The sequenced material came from naive CXCR3+ CD8+ T cells from blood. Subset given: CD45RO-CCR7+CD27+CD95- naive CD8+ T cells expressing CXCR3 (TNR3+). This rearrangement joins TRBV7-9 to TRBJ2-7; TCRdb gives TRBD1 as the D gene, but with no DNA this cannot be confirmed. The chain's CDR3 is CASSPSGAHEQYF.